The 25 T cell receptor beta chains below come from one sample, sequenced in a study of vaccination and CD4 T cells after COVID-19. The Oncomine TCR Beta short-read assay was applied to DNA of cultured CD4+ T cells. TCRdb re-called the PCR reads with MiXCR, one entry per CDR3 protein. The sample lists about 23,000 distinct CDR3 sequences, around 67% occurring once. This sample's treatment: approximately nine-day PBMC culture with coronavirus spike peptide pools or control peptides (ViraFEST assay). These receptors have no known antigen. The source material was CD4+ T cells from blood, cultured in vitro, sampled after SARS-CoV-2 vaccination. All receptors derive from a human donor who received a COVID-19 vaccine.

The gene calls are TRBV7-2 and TRBJ1-5; 8 bases are a match to TRBD1. V was clipped by 3 bases and J by 2 bases; unmatched bases: 3. This CDR3 has 15 residues. Germline values: CDR1 SGHTA, CDR2 FQGNSA. CDR3 coding DNA: TGTGCCAGCAGCTTGACAGGGGTCGGCAATCAGCCCCAGCATTTT. This codes for CASSLTGVGNQPQHF.

The chain combines TRBV19 with TRBJ1-1, with D possibly being TRBD1 (6 bases). This CDR3 is 16 amino acids long. V was pared by 0 bases and J by 5 bases, with 16 bases between. CDR1 and CDR2 from the germline V gene are LNHDA and SQIVND (reference sequence). The chain's CDR3 is CASSIDPVRGGTEAFF. The CDR3 region has the DNA TGTGCCAGTAGTATAGATCCGGTGAGGGGGGGTACTGAAGCTTTCTTT.

The chain has TRBV15 and TRBJ1-5, with 9 bases lining up with TRBD1. V shed 5 bases, J shed 6 bases, and the junction held 23 bases outside the gene matches. Germline V lookup: CDR1 LNHNV, CDR2 YYDKDF (reference sequence). The CDR3 sequence is 20 residues long. The CDR3 here is CATSVPGAVSLTGGFQPQHF. The CDR3 DNA follows: TGTGCCACCAGCGTTCCTGGAGCAGTAAGTTTAACAGGGGGCTTTCAGCCCCAGCATTTT. Supplemented by reference TRBV15 and TRBJ1-5, the full variable domain reads DAMVIQNPRYQVTQFGKPVTLSCSQTLNHNVMYWYQQKSSQAPKLLFHYYDKDFNNEADTPDNFQSRRPNTSFCFLDIRSPGLGDTAMYLCATSVPGAVSLTGGFQPQHFGDGTRLSIL.

This chain uses TRBV5-1 with TRBJ1-1, with TRBD1 identical over 8 bases. Trimming at V came to 5 bases and at J to 3 bases, leaving 6 bases not matched to a gene. The CDR3 totals 14 residues. The V gene's germline CDR1 is SGHRS and CDR2 YFSETQ. The CDR3 loop reads CASRTGGMDTEAFF. In nucleotides, the CDR3 is TGCGCCAGCAGAACAGGGGGGATGGACACTGAAGCTTTCTTT. The full variable domain, rest sourced from reference TRBV5-1 and TRBJ1-1, is KAGVTQTPRYLIKTRGQQVTLSCSPISGHRSVSWYQQTPGQGLQFLFEYFSETQRNKGNFPGRFSGRQFSNSRSEMNVSTLELGDSALYLCASRTGGMDTEAFFGQGTRLTVV.

This sequence joins TRBV6-1 and TRBJ1-5, with a possible D match to TRBD1 (6 bases). CDR3 length: 14 amino acids. Trimming stripped 10 bases from V and 2 bases from J, with 15 bases between. Germline values: CDR1 MNHNS, CDR2 SASEGT. The DNA of the CDR3 is TGTGCCACCTACAATCCAGGGGGCAATCAGCCCCAGCATTTT. Amino acid sequence: CATYNPGGNQPQHF.

J is TRBJ1-2 and V is TRBV9; D possibly corresponds to TRBD1 (5 bases). Trimming took off 0 bases at V and 2 bases at J, with 11 bases between the two ends. Germline CDR1 reads SGDLS; CDR2 reads YYNGEE. The CDR3 is 15 amino acids. The CDR3 protein is CASSVVTGGNYGYTF. The CDR3 DNA reads as TGTGCCAGCAGCGTAGTCACCGGGGGGAACTATGGCTACACCTTC.

This clonotype was seen only once. The V and J genes are TRBV12-3 or TRBV12-4 and TRBJ1-1, with D possibly being TRBD1 (6 bases). V dropped 1 base and J dropped 5 bases, with 17 bases sitting between them. CDR3 length equals 16 residues. The CDR3 region is CASSLGTGTGLTEAFF. The CDR3 DNA is TGTGCCAGCAGTTTAGGAACAGGGACGGGGCTAACTGAAGCTTTCTTT.

The rearrangement uses TRBV6-1 and TRBJ2-3; 7 nucleotides agree with TRBD1. The germline gives CDR1 MNHNS, CDR2 SASEGT. This CDR3 comprises 14 residues. V shed 5 bases and J 6 bases; nucleotides not matched to a gene: 8. The CDR3 DNA reads as TGTGCCAGCAGTCGAGGGACAGCCGGCGATACGCAGTATTTT. Residues: CASSRGTAGDTQYF.

The gene calls are TRBV5-4 and TRBJ2-7; 13 nucleotides agree with TRBD2. This CDR3 has 15 amino acids. The germline CDR1 and CDR2 sequences are SGHNT and YYREEE (reference sequence). The V segment lost 4 bases and the J segment 4 bases; nucleotides outside the gene matches: 5. Here the CDR3 reads CASSTRTSGGYEQYF. Written as DNA, the CDR3 is TGTGCCAGCAGCACCCGGACTAGCGGGGGATACGAGCAGTACTTC.

This chain connects TRBV30 to TRBJ2-6; perhaps TRBD1 as D (6 bases). The V end was cut by 8 bases, the J end by 1 base, with 27 bases between. This CDR3 has 19 residues. Germline CDR1 reads GTSNPN; CDR2 reads SVGIG (reference sequence). CDR3: CARDTGYRVLGSGANVLTF. CDR3 nucleotide sequence: TGTGCCCGAGATACCGGATACAGGGTACTGGGGTCTGGGGCCAACGTCCTGACTTTC.

The chain recombines TRBV5-5 with TRBJ1-1, with D possibly TRBD1 on 5 matching bases. V lost 0 bases and J 0 bases, leaving 9 bases between the germline ends. CDR3 length equals 15 residues. Germline loops: CDR1 SGHKS, CDR2 YYEKEE (reference sequence). In DNA form, the CDR3 reads TGTGCCAGCAGCTTGGAGCCAGGGTTGAACACTGAAGCTTTCTTT. Residues: CASSLEPGLNTEAFF.

The V call is TRBV6-1, the J call TRBJ1-1, with 8 bases that match TRBD1. Trimming cost V 9 bases and J 4 bases; bases outside gene matches: 13. This CDR3 region has 15 residues. Germline V lookup: CDR1 MNHNS, CDR2 SASEGT. This chain's CDR3 is CASNPRRQGSTEAFF. The DNA for the CDR3 is TGTGCCAGTAATCCCAGGCGACAGGGGTCCACTGAAGCTTTCTTT.

This clonotype was seen only a few times. This rearrangement joins TRBV20-1 to TRBJ1-2; 7 bases fit TRBD1. Germline V lookup: CDR1 DFQATT, CDR2 SNEGSKA (reference sequence). V dropped 3 bases and J dropped 4; count of bases not matched to a gene: 5. The CDR3 extends over 13 amino acids. DNA of the CDR3: TGCAGTGCTAGCCTCCGGGACAGCTATGGCTACACCTTC. Amino acid sequence: CSASLRDSYGYTF.

The CDR3 DNA reads as TGTGCCAGCACCCTGGATGGGGGTAACACTGAAGCTTTCTTT. Translating it yields CASTLDGGNTEAFF. V is TRBV6-2 or TRBV6-3 and J is TRBJ1-1; weak D call: TRBD1 (5 bases). V lost 7 bases, J lost 2 bases, and 14 bases lay in between. The length of the CDR3 is 14 residues. Per the germline V gene, CDR1 is MNHEY and CDR2 is SVGEGT.

V is TRBV7-9 and J is TRBJ2-3, with D unclear. CDR3 length: 16 amino acids. Looked up from germline, CDR1 is SEHNR and CDR2 is FQNEAQ (reference sequence). The V end lost 3 bases, the J end lost 0 bases, and 13 bases lay between the germline ends. The DNA for the CDR3 is TGTGCCAGCAGCTTTCTATCCGGGTTTAGCACAGATACGCAGTATTTT. Translated: CASSFLSGFSTDTQYF.

This clonotype has only one observation. The CDR3 DNA reads TGTGCCAGCACCAACCCCGGGACGGCTTCTAACTATGGCTACACCTTC. Translation gives CASTNPGTASNYGYTF. The chain employs TRBV6-1 and TRBJ1-2; possible D gene TRBD1, 5 bases. Trimming cost V 7 bases and J 0 bases, with 18 bases left between them. The CDR3 covers 16 residues. Germline CDR1 is MNHNS and CDR2 is SASEGT.

This clonotype was observed a handful of times. The chain links TRBV27 to TRBJ2-7; D is possibly TRBD1 or TRBD2 (6 bases each). Germline V gene lookup returns CDR1 MNHEY and CDR2 SMNVEV (reference sequence). This CDR3 spans 14 amino acids. The V and J ends lost 6 bases and 5 bases respectively, with 17 bases between them. The CDR3 protein is CASSRGTIGNEQYF. In DNA form, the CDR3 reads TGTGCCAGCAGCCGGGGGACAATCGGGAACGAGCAGTACTTC.

This clonotype was seen once. The rearrangement joins TRBV3-1 to TRBJ1-1; TRBD1 aligns across 9 bases. J gave up 5 bases and V 8 bases, and 9 bases lay outside the gene matches. The CDR3 length is 14 residues. CDR1 is LGHDT, CDR2 YNNKEL, per germline (reference sequence). CDR3 protein: CASGTGGLRTEAFF. As DNA, the CDR3 is TGTGCCAGCGGTACAGGGGGCTTGAGGACTGAAGCTTTCTTT.

The chain couples TRBV25-1 to TRBJ1-1; possible D gene TRBD1, 6 bases. Trimming took 7 bases from V and 0 from J, leaving 15 bases between them. The V gene's germline CDR1 is MGHDK and CDR2 SYGVNS. The CDR3 is 15 amino acids. In nucleotides, the CDR3 is TGTGCCAGCACCCCGGGACAAACAATGAACACTGAAGCTTTCTTT. Amino acids: CASTPGQTMNTEAFF.

The chain links TRBV10-3 to TRBJ2-7; tentatively, D is TRBD2 (5 bases). Germline CDR1 reads ENHRY; CDR2 reads SYGVKD. CDR3 size: 13 residues. Deletions cut 2 bases from V and 5 bases from J, with 10 bases between. The chain's CDR3 is CAISEGERHEQYF. Here the CDR3 DNA reads TGTGCCATCAGTGAGGGGGAGCGCCACGAGCAGTACTTC.

The V gene is TRBV24-1, the J gene TRBJ2-5, with TRBD1 as a possible D gene (5 bases). V shed 6 bases and J shed 4 bases, with 11 bases lying between them. The V gene's germline CDR1 is KGHDR and CDR2 SFDVKD. The CDR3 loop spans 13 amino acids. The CDR3 DNA is TGTGCCACCAGTAATCCAGGGCGAGAGACCCAGTACTTC. It translates to CATSNPGRETQYF.

V and J are TRBV10-3 and TRBJ1-2, with D hard to call. The CDR3 runs 13 residues. Germline CDR1 is ENHRY and CDR2 is SYGVKD. The V and J ends lost 3 bases and 4 bases respectively, with 9 bases between them. The CDR3 protein is CAISDEPFYGYTF. The CDR3 DNA is TGTGCCATCAGTGATGAGCCTTTCTATGGCTACACCTTC.

The rearrangement uses TRBV20-1 and TRBJ2-7, with 11 nucleotides matching TRBD1. Germline V gene sequence: CDR1 DFQATT, CDR2 SNEGSKA (reference sequence). Trimming removed 4 bases from V and 1 base from J; junction bases left unmatched: 6. The CDR3 loop spans 15 amino acids. CDR3 sequence reads: CSATSGQGGSYEQYF. CDR3 bases: TGCAGTGCTACCTCGGGACAGGGGGGATCCTACGAGCAGTACTTC.

The chain links TRBV7-2 to TRBJ1-2; TRBD1 agrees at 9 bases. Germline lookup yields CDR1 SGHTA and CDR2 FQGNSA. V shed 5 bases and J 8 bases; nucleotides not matched to a gene: 12. This CDR3 contains 15 residues. The CDR3 nucleotides are TGTGCCAGCAGCCTCGAACGGGACAGGGCTGGAGGCTACACCTTC. Translation gives CASSLERDRAGGYTF.

The chain combines TRBV6-1 with TRBJ2-5; no clear D gene. V lost 6 bases and J 5 bases, leaving 13 bases between the germline ends. This CDR3 region has 13 residues. Germline CDR1 and CDR2: MNHNS and SASEGT. The CDR3 here is CASSTSVGETQYF. CDR3 sequence (DNA): TGTGCCAGCAGCACGTCTGTGGGGGAGACCCAGTACTTC.